The source of this T cell receptor beta chain is a study of cytomegalovirus exposure and HLA in healthy donors. PCR employed 60 Vbeta and 13 Jbeta primers. Clones were sequenced by immunoSEQ multiplex PCR, and TCRdb holds only the in-frame ones, with some missing. The table records approximately 150,000 clones, 77% of them present only once. The sequencing sample was made of PBMCs. The source is a woman in her thirties in good health and CMV-seropositive.

CDR3 loop: CASNPTGQLPQTFF. In nucleotides, the CDR3 is TGTGCCAGCAACCCGACGGGACAGCTCCCCCAAACTTTCTTT. The chain is built from TRBV6-5 and TRBJ1-1; TRBD1 aligns across 7 bases. The CDR3 totals 14 residues. The V segment lost 7 bases and the J segment 12 bases; nucleotides outside the gene matches: 17. Germline values: CDR1 MNHEY, CDR2 SVGAGI.